This entry lists 8 T cell receptor beta chains sequenced from one sample in a study of response to subunit inactivated influenza vaccine. One entry per CDR3 protein results from TCRdb running MiXCR on the RT-PCR reads. The sample has around 570,000 distinct CDR3 sequences, around 11% seen once. These data were also reused for a study on T cells expressing NK-cell markers. Turning to that study: 5'RACE template switching with UMIs produced the TCR beta cDNA.

This sample comprised PBMCs from blood, obtained on the day of vaccination. The receptors stem from a middle-aged man who received an inactivated influenza vaccine.

This clonotype was counted between two and nine times. This chain joins TRBV20-1 and TRBJ1-4, with 9 nucleotides matching TRBD1. The CDR3 is made up of 14 amino acids. Germline V gene data show CDR1 as DFQATT and CDR2 as SNEGSKA (reference sequence). Trimming at V came to 4 bases and at J to 10 bases, leaving 10 bases not matched to a gene. DNA for the CDR3: TGCAGTGCTATAAACAGGGGGCACTTTCTAAAACTGTTTTTT. This translates into CSAINRGHFLKLFF.

This clonotype has a handful of counts. The rearrangement links TRBV7-2 to TRBJ1-6; D unresolved. Germline lookup yields CDR1 SGHTA and CDR2 FQGNSA. The CDR3 sequence is 16 residues long. Deletions cut 2 bases from V and 0 bases from J, with 8 bases between. The CDR3 loop is CASSLKLHSYNSPLHF. The CDR3 DNA sequence: TGTGCCAGCAGCTTAAAGTTACACTCCTATAATTCACCCCTCCACTTT.

V usage is TRBV3-1 and J usage is TRBJ2-3, with 10 bases aligning to TRBD2. The CDR3 covers 19 residues. The V gene's germline CDR1 is LGHDT and CDR2 YNNKEL (reference sequence). Trimming took 1 base from V and 0 from J; bases not matched to a gene: 10. CDR3 residues: CASSQALAGATASTDTQYF. The CDR3 DNA sequence: TGTGCCAGCAGCCAAGCGCTAGCGGGAGCAACTGCTAGCACAGATACGCAGTATTTT.

Details on this clonotype: The junction departs from the called germline gene at one end, perhaps through a read error. V and J are TRBV28 and TRBJ2-1; unclear D gene. The CDR3 length is 15 residues. Germline CDR1 is MDHEN and CDR2 is SYDVKM. CDR3 coding DNA: TGTGTCAGCAGCCTAGGGTTTCGGACCTACAATGAGCAGTTCTTC. Encoded protein: CVSSLGFRTYNEQFF. Filled out from reference TRBV28 and TRBJ2-1, the complete variable domain reads DVKVTQSSRYLVKRTGEKVFLECVQDMDHENMFWYRQDPGLGLRLIYFSYDVKMKEKGDIPEGYSVSREKKERFSLILESASTNQTSMYLCVSSLGFRTYNEQFFGPGTRLTVL.

The table lists this clonotype with a few counts. V gene TRBV29-1 combines with J gene TRBJ1-1; D is ambiguous. The CDR3 has 11 amino acids. Germline-derived CDR1 and CDR2 are SQVTM and ANQGSEA. The CDR3 DNA follows: TGCAGTGGCGGCGTCCACACTGAAGCTTTCTTT. As protein: CSGGVHTEAFF.

The J gene is TRBJ2-7, the V gene TRBV28; the D gene is possibly TRBD2 (5 bases). CDR1 is MDHEN and CDR2 is SYDVKM in the germline V gene. V lost 5 bases and J lost 1, with 21 bases in between. This CDR3 has 17 amino acids. The CDR3 spells CASSPYFSGMGSYEQYF. In DNA, the CDR3 is TGTGCCAGCAGTCCCTATTTTTCCGGGATGGGTTCCTACGAGCAGTACTTC.

This clonotype was recorded a few times. The chain joins TRBV19 to TRBJ2-2; 9 bases map to TRBD2. Unmatched junction bases numbered 6, after V lost 4 bases and J lost 0 bases. Germline CDR1 and CDR2: LNHDA and SQIVND (reference sequence). This CDR3 is 17 amino acids long. CDR3: CASSRVLAGTNTGELFF. DNA of the CDR3: TGTGCCAGTAGTAGGGTCCTAGCGGGGACGAACACCGGGGAGCTGTTTTTT.

This clonotype was picked up a small number of times. This chain links TRBV4-3 with TRBJ2-2, with a weak D call TRBD2 (6 bases). The CDR3 runs to 16 residues. Germline-derived CDR1 and CDR2 are LGHNA and YSLEER. V lost 2 bases and J lost 2, with 12 bases in between. CDR3 residues: CASSQIMAGNTGELFF. The CDR3 region has the DNA TGCGCCAGCAGCCAAATTATGGCGGGAAACACCGGGGAGCTGTTTTTT.